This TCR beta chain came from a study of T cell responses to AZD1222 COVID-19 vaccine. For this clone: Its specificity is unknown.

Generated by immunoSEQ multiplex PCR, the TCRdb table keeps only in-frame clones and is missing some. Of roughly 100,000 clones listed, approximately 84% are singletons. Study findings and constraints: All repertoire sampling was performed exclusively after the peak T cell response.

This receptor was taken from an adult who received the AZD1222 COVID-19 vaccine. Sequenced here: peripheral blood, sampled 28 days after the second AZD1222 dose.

The CDR3 DNA is TGTGCCAGCACCACCCGAGGGGGGGCCAATCAGCCCCAGCATTTT. This encodes CASTTRGGANQPQHF. The chain combines TRBV28 with TRBJ1-5, with D perhaps matching TRBD1 (6 bases). The V end lost 7 bases, the J end lost 3 bases, and 16 bases lay between the germline ends. This CDR3 is built from 15 residues. In germline, CDR1 is MDHEN, CDR2 SYDVKM.